The text below deals with one T cell receptor beta chain. This clonotype has only a few counts. There is no known antigen for this receptor. It has no much larger one-base neighbor in the sample; base qualities were not kept. TCR beta CDR3 regions were amplified from RNA transcripts for repertoire sequencing. HTBI primers and the Qiagen OneStep RT-PCR kit were used in a first-round RT-PCR, which was followed by a second-round multiplex PCR, size selection and purification. Sequencing of the libraries was carried out on an Illumina HiSeq2000 in paired-end mode with 100 bp reads. In the paper's pipeline: Reads were processed with SOAPnuke, discarding reads with adapters, uncalled bases, mean Phred below 15, or no exact constant-primer or identifier match. High-quality paired reads were merged with COPE v1.2.5. Each unique nucleotide sequence was defined as a clonotype, and clonotypes were aligned to IMGT TRB V, D and J references with MiTCR v1.1. The analysis was limited to V-J combinations with a frequency above 0.0001, which together covered about 99% of the repertoires. For each V-J combination, a TCR clonal expansion and chaos score was defined as the ratio of F50 clonal expansion to chaos observed in the TCRdist matrix. Welch's t-statistics and random forest were used to reduce the features to approximately 13 V-J combinations, which were then used as input to a naive Bayes classifier. The Morisita-Horn index was used to measure how similar the thyroid and blood repertoires were. TCRdb reprocessing: public reads trimmed at Q25 with fastp, clones called with MiXCR, in-frame beta chains kept. Under each unique CDR3 protein, matching rows form one entry showing the most common genes and DNA. These V and J calls originate from TCRdb's pipeline instead of the authors' own analysis. The sample data list hundreds of thousands of distinct CDR3 sequences, and approximately 21% of these were observed just once. The ten largest make up roughly 42% of the sample.

CDR1 and CDR2 are drawn from the germline V gene: KGHDR, SFDVKD. The V end loses 5 bases and the J end loses 3 bases, and a stretch of 9 bases separates them. The CDR3 sequence holds 13 residues, the cysteine and phenylalanine included. Of the read, only the CDR3 DNA is kept; its 39 bases are in frame from base 1. Patients with ophthalmopathy had moderately to severely active disease, with a Clinical Activity Score of 3 or more, a NOSPECS grade of 4 or more, and a disease duration of less than 3 months. Patients were excluded if they had other autoimmune diseases, uncontrolled infections, pregnancy or lactation. Clinical symptoms, serum thyroxine, TRAb, thyroid ultrasound and orbital computed tomography formed the basis of the diagnosis. PBMCs were isolated from about 10 ml of fresh peripheral blood by Ficoll-Paque density gradient centrifugation. Total RNA was extracted with Trizol reagent and quality-checked on an Agilent 2100 Bioanalyzer.

The sample originates from a study of Graves' ophthalmopathy and Graves' hyperthyroidism (dated by TCRdb to the late 2010s). About the full investigation: Peripheral blood was collected at initial diagnosis, before any treatment. The study used signatures of the TCR beta repertoire to tell Graves' ophthalmopathy apart from Graves' hyperthyroidism and to predict which patients would progress to ophthalmopathy. In total, 135 blood samples were TCR-sequenced: approximately 42 ophthalmopathy, some 75 hyperthyroidism and about 17 hyperthyroidism-to-ophthalmopathy patients. To explore V-J signatures that distinguish ophthalmopathy from hyperthyroidism, a discovery set of 90 to 100 patients was enrolled, made up of more than 40 with ophthalmopathy and around 60 with stable hyperthyroidism. An independent validation cohort was composed of roughly 18 hyperthyroidism patients and around 16 patients who later progressed from hyperthyroidism to ophthalmopathy. In roughly 6 hyperthyroidism patients, the T-cell repertoire of thyroid tissue was compared with the T-cell repertoire of blood. Following sampling, methimazole starting at 30 mg daily was administered to hyperthyroidism patients, and high-dose intravenous methylprednisolone was administered to ophthalmopathy patients. For training and testing, the 95 to 100 patients in the discovery cohort were randomly divided in a 7:3 ratio. Broad study findings and their caveats: In validation, the model predicted ophthalmopathy progression with 55% to 71% sensitivity and 72.22% specificity; eleven to twelve predicted patients were CT-confirmed with GO in a median of 6.5 months. In cross-validation, the 13-signature model distinguished ophthalmopathy from stable hyperthyroidism with nearly 90% sensitivity and around 81% specificity, and in the test set the corresponding values were about 80% and 75%. Sample size was not statistically predetermined, and group allocation was not concealed from the investigators. Among expanded thyroid clonotypes with frequency above 0.001, most also showed up in blood, which suggests that blood repertoires may reflect the thyroid immune response.

Sequencing was carried out using peripheral blood. The chain employs TRBV24-1 and TRBJ1-1; TRBD1 is possibly the D segment (5 matching bases). The receptor was derived from a woman between 50 and 59 years old with Graves' ophthalmopathy. Donor details come from another sample of the same person, matched by shared clones. In nucleotide form, the sequence is TGTGCCACCAGTGGCGGGGGAGACACTGAAGCTTTCTTT. It encodes CATSGGGDTEAFF.